Included here is one T cell receptor beta chain sequence, with context. The antigen is unknown. These data belong to a study of OX40 agonist ivuxolimab in advanced cancers. Study overall: With ivuxolimab, an agonistic anti-OX40 (CD134) antibody, patients were treated. Subjects had a mean age of about 65 years, with a range of roughly 20 to 79; more than 75% were male. General study results and limits: Normalized T-cell clonal expansion was also low in a subset of nonresponders.

Clones were read by immunoSEQ multiplex PCR, and TCRdb kept only the in-frame ones, dropping some. The sample carries tens of thousands of clones, 70% to 90% recorded once. The TCR sequence derives from an adult with an advanced solid tumor such as melanoma, head and neck, liver or kidney cancer. Here the sequenced sample was CD4+ or CD8+ T cells sorted from blood, taken in a trial of the OX40 agonist ivuxolimab.

The CDR3 DNA reads TGTGCCAGCAGCCTAACCGACAAAAACATTCAGTACTTC. This sequence encodes CASSLTDKNIQYF. The chain has TRBV28 and TRBJ2-4, with D uncertain. Germline values: CDR1 MDHEN, CDR2 SYDVKM. This CDR3 is 13 amino acids long. The V gene lost 6 bases and the J gene lost 3 bases, with 9 bases spanning the gap.